This T cell receptor beta chain comes out of a study of OX40 agonist ivuxolimab in advanced cancers. The data were produced by immunoSEQ multiplex PCR, yet TCRdb's version contains in-frame clones alone and is incomplete. The profile shows approximately 74,000 clones, around 91% of them singletons. V dropped 0 bases and J dropped 4 bases, with 15 bases sitting between them. The CDR3 is made up of 16 amino acids. Germline V lookup: CDR1 MNHEY, CDR2 SVGAGI. The genes are TRBV6-5 and TRBJ1-1; tentatively, D is TRBD1 (6 bases). This sequence originates from an adult with an advanced solid tumor such as melanoma, head and neck, liver or kidney cancer. The sequencing used CD4+ or CD8+ T cells sorted from blood, collected in a trial of the OX40 agonist ivuxolimab. CDR3 nucleotides: TGTGCCAGCAGTTACTCAGCCTCAGGGGTCGGCACTGAAGCTTTCTTT. Translating it yields CASSYSASGVGTEAFF.